This is a list of T cell receptor beta chains from one sample in a study of blood T cell repertoires in COVID-19. The protocol was immunoSEQ multiplex PCR, while the TCRdb copy is restricted to in-frame clones and leaves out a portion. This repertoire shows roughly 50,000 clones, 85% found once; its top ten account for around 9.6%. Source material: peripheral blood. These receptors were obtained from a human donor in a cohort sampled during active COVID-19. CDR3s include the opening cysteine and the closing phenylalanine or tryptophan. D genes are given only for firm matches. Part of the rows lack a size; the others show once, few, many or a class for expanded clones.

TRBV18	15	TRBD2	TRBJ2-5	once	CASSPPMGGQETQYF	TGTGCCAGCTCACCACCGATGGGAGGGCAAGAGACCCAGTACTTC
TRBV19	13	TRBD2	TRBJ2-1	NA	CASSPGTSGEQFF	TGTGCCAGTAGTCCGGGGACTAGTGGAGAGCAGTTCTTC
TRBV5-1	15	NA	TRBJ1-3	NA	CASSLEGGTGNTIYF	TGCGCCAGCAGCCTTGAGGGTGGAACTGGAAACACCATATATTTT
TRBV23-1	16	TRBD1	TRBJ2-3	NA	CASRDRTGGIADTQYF	TGCGCCAGCAGGGACCGGACAGGGGGCATAGCAGATACGCAGTATTTT
TRBV24-1	15	TRBD1	TRBJ1-2	NA	CATSDPGQGLYGYTF	TGTGCCACCAGTGATCCTGGACAGGGCCTATATGGCTACACCTTC
TRBV28	17	TRBD1	TRBJ1-2	NA	CASSPGTGDQLYYGYTF	TGTGCCAGCAGTCCGGGGACAGGGGATCAACTTTACTATGGCTACACCTTC
TRBV6-5	11	NA	TRBJ2-2	NA	CASSSSGELFF	TGTGCCAGCAGCAGTTCCGGGGAGCTGTTTTTT
TRBV7-9	13	NA	TRBJ1-1	NA	CASSLDMNTEAFF	TGTGCCAGCAGCTTAGACATGAACACTGAAGCTTTCTTT
TRBV19	15	TRBD1	TRBJ1-4	NA	CASSTRQGANEKLFF	TGTGCCAGTAGTACCCGACAGGGAGCTAATGAAAAACTGTTTTTT
TRBV7-6	16	TRBD1	TRBJ2-5	NA	CASSLREGTGRETQYF	TGTGCCAGCAGCTTACGTGAAGGGACAGGAAGAGAGACCCAGTACTTC
TRBV28	16	TRBD1	TRBJ2-1	NA	CASSFPGTDRYNEQFF	TGTGCCAGCAGTTTTCCCGGGACAGACCGCTACAATGAGCAGTTCTTC
TRBV13	14	TRBD2	TRBJ2-3	NA	CASSLATSGDTQYF	TGTGCCAGCAGCTTAGCGACTAGCGGAGATACGCAGTATTTT
TRBV27	18	TRBD1	TRBJ1-6	NA	CASSLSGQLSSYNSPLHF	TGTGCCAGCAGTTTGTCGGGACAGTTGAGCTCCTATAATTCACCCCTCCACTTT
TRBV2	12	NA	TRBJ2-1	NA	CASSDGGIEQFF	TGTGCCAGCAGTGACGGCGGGATTGAGCAGTTCTTC
TRBV6-5	13	NA	TRBJ1-2	NA	CASSYKGGYGYTF	TGTGCCAGCAGTTACAAAGGGGGCTATGGCTACACCTTC
TRBV9	15	NA	TRBJ1-6	NA	CASSVGPGYNSPLHF	TGTGCCAGCAGCGTAGGACCAGGGTATAATTCACCCCTCCACTTT
TRBV28	13	NA	TRBJ2-7	NA	CASSPKPLRGQYF	TGTGCCAGCAGTCCCAAGCCTCTCCGAGGGCAGTACTTC
TRBV27	11	NA	TRBJ1-1	NA	CASRADTEAFF	TGTGCCAGCAGAGCCGACACTGAAGCTTTCTTT
TRBV6-6	13	NA	TRBJ2-4	NA	CASTPPEGNIQYF	TGTGCCAGCACCCCTCCGGAGGGTAACATTCAGTACTTC
TRBV6-5	16	TRBD2	TRBJ2-1	NA	CASSYSITSGSYEQFF	TGTGCCAGCAGTTACTCGATCACTAGCGGGAGCTATGAGCAGTTCTTC
TRBV7-8	15	TRBD1	TRBJ2-2	NA	CASSSKDRGLGELFF	TGTGCCAGCAGCTCCAAGGACAGGGGGCTGGGGGAGCTGTTTTTT
TRBV24-1	13	NA	TRBJ2-2	NA	CATSALTTGELFF	TGTGCCACCAGCGCTCTAACCACCGGGGAGCTGTTTTTT
TRBV19	16	NA	TRBJ1-2	NA	CASTRNSPDGYYGYTF	TGTGCCAGTACCCGTAATAGCCCAGATGGATACTATGGCTACACCTTC
TRBV28	15	NA	TRBJ2-6	NA	CASSFPVSGANVLTF	TGTGCCAGCAGTTTTCCGGTCTCTGGGGCCAACGTCCTGACTTTC
TRBV7-7	13	TRBD2	TRBJ2-1	NA	CASSLGTRSEQFF	TGTGCCAGCAGCTTAGGGACTAGGAGTGAGCAGTTCTTC
TRBV5-1	15	NA	TRBJ2-4	NA	CASSSGQLAKNIQYF	TGCGCCAGCAGCTCAGGACAGTTAGCCAAAAACATTCAGTACTTC
TRBV27	18	TRBD1	TRBJ2-6	NA	CASSFRDRLRSGANVLTF	TGTGCCAGCAGTTTCCGGGACAGACTCCGCTCTGGGGCCAACGTCCTGACTTTC
TRBV11-2	15	TRBD2	TRBJ2-4	NA	CASSLAGALKNIQYF	TGTGCCAGCAGCCTAGCGGGAGCCCTCAAAAACATTCAGTACTTC
TRBV2	15	NA	TRBJ2-6	NA	CASEADRSGANVLTF	TGTGCCAGCGAAGCGGACCGCTCTGGGGCCAACGTCCTGACTTTC
TRBV18	15	TRBD1	TRBJ2-7	NA	CASSPNAQGASQQYF	TGTGCCAGCTCACCTAATGCACAGGGGGCCTCACAGCAGTACTTC
TRBV28	15	TRBD1	TRBJ2-5	NA	CASSHTIDREETQYF	TGTGCCAGCAGTCACACAATCGACAGGGAAGAGACCCAGTACTTC
TRBV20-1	14	NA	TRBJ2-7	once	CSASLGGPNYEQYF	TGCAGTGCTAGTCTCGGAGGGCCTAACTACGAGCAGTACTTC
TRBV27	15	NA	TRBJ1-6	once	CASSLFGGLASPLHF	TGTGCCAGCAGTTTATTCGGGGGGCTCGCTTCACCCCTCCACTTT
TRBV28	15	TRBD1	TRBJ2-5	NA	CASRSGQGVFETQYF	TGTGCCAGCAGGTCGGGACAGGGAGTGTTTGAGACCCAGTACTTC
TRBV2	15	NA	TRBJ2-7	once	CASARRRDLLYEQYF	TGTGCCAGCGCCAGGAGGCGGGACTTATTGTACGAGCAGTACTTC
TRBV7-5	17	NA	TRBJ1-5	few	CARSRHPGQLRNQPQHF	TGTGCCAGAAGCCGCCACCCGGGACAGCTAAGAAATCAGCCCCAGCATTTT
TRBV27	15	NA	TRBJ1-5	NA	CASSFAGPSNQPQHF	TGTGCCAGCAGTTTCGCAGGCCCTAGCAATCAGCCCCAGCATTTT
TRBV20-1	11	NA	TRBJ1-1	NA	CSAKGVTEAFF	TGCAGTGCCAAGGGGGTGACTGAAGCTTTCTTT
TRBV2	15	NA	TRBJ1-3	NA	CASRLHQGSGNTIYF	TGTGCCAGCAGACTTCACCAGGGTTCAGGAAACACCATATATTTT
TRBV29-1	13	NA	TRBJ1-1	NA	CSVRTATNTEAFF	TGCAGCGTCCGGACAGCCACTAACACTGAAGCTTTCTTT
TRBV6-1	13	NA	TRBJ1-6	NA	CASSETRDSPLHF	TGTGCCAGCAGTGAAACGAGGGATTCACCCCTCCACTTT
TRBV18	14	NA	TRBJ2-1	NA	CASSTTGFYNEQFF	TGTGCCAGCTCAACCACAGGGTTCTACAATGAGCAGTTCTTC
TRBV6-2/TRBV6-3	15	TRBD2	TRBJ2-7	NA	CASSYAGTRAYEQYF	TGTGCCAGCAGTTACGCAGGGACTAGGGCATACGAGCAGTACTTC
TRBV9	14	TRBD2	TRBJ2-7	few	CLWVGLVATYEQYF	TGTTTATGGGTGGGACTAGTAGCCACCTACGAGCAGTACTTC
TRBV5-1	15	TRBD2	TRBJ2-3	NA	CASSQNTAGGGTQYF	TGCGCCAGCAGCCAGAATACAGCGGGAGGCGGTACGCAGTATTTT
TRBV7-6	16	NA	TRBJ2-7	NA	CASSLASEGVLYEQYF	TGTGCCAGCAGCTTAGCGTCAGAAGGAGTACTCTACGAGCAGTACTTC
TRBV11-3	13	NA	TRBJ1-1	NA	CASSPGQRHKAFF	TGTGCCAGCAGCCCAGGACAGCGGCATAAAGCTTTCTTT
TRBV3-1/TRBV3-2	15	TRBD1	TRBJ2-2	NA	CASSALRGPGGELFF	TGTGCCAGCAGCGCACTCAGGGGGCCGGGCGGGGAGCTGTTTTTT